This is a list of T cell receptor beta chains from one sample in a study of T-cell memory formation after mild COVID-19. TCRdb passed the 5' RACE reads through MiXCR, listing each CDR3 protein once. The sample holds 300,000 to 400,000 distinct CDR3 sequences, over 10% seen once. The sequencing sample was made of PBMCs or a T cell subset sorted from them (not recorded which). The receptors shown here come from a man between 18 and 35 years old who had mild COVID-19 (a few samples of this study predate the infection). Cell type and time point are not known. Each CDR3 is given with its conserved first and last residue. A D gene is named only where the DNA matches it firmly. The size of a clone is reported for some rows only, either as once, few or many, or as a class for expanded clones.

clone_size d_call j_call v_call cdr3_aa cdr3_nt
many NA TRBJ2-3 TRBV7-8 CASSLAPNTQYF TGTGCCAGCAGCTTAGCGCCTAATACGCAGTATTTT
few TRBD1 TRBJ2-2 TRBV6-1 CASRVLLPGQGAGATGELFF TGTGCCAGCAGGGTACTTCTACCGGGACAGGGGGCAGGGGCCACCGGGGAGCTGTTTTTT
NA TRBD1 TRBJ1-3 TRBV12-3/TRBV12-4 CASSQTLGQTSGNTIYF TGTGCCAGCAGCCAAACCCTGGGACAGACCTCTGGAAACACCATATATTTT
few NA TRBJ2-1 TRBV12-3/TRBV12-4 CAVRKGTEQFF TGTGCCGTCAGAAAGGGGACTGAGCAGTTCTTC
NA TRBD2 TRBJ2-1 TRBV10-3 CAIRPLAGDNEQFF TGTGCCATCAGACCACTAGCGGGGGACAATGAGCAGTTCTTC
NA TRBD1 TRBJ2-2 TRBV5-1 CASSRGTGKNGELFF TGCGCCAGCAGCCGTGGGACAGGGAAAAATGGGGAGCTGTTTTTT
NA TRBD1 TRBJ1-1 TRBV5-1 CASSTQGADTEAFF TGCGCCAGCAGCACCCAGGGGGCGGACACTGAAGCTTTCTTT
NA TRBD2 TRBJ2-5 TRBV20-1 CSARARTSGAETQYF TGCAGTGCTAGAGCTAGGACTAGCGGGGCCGAGACCCAGTACTTC
NA NA TRBJ2-6 TRBV5-1 CASSLQSSGANVLTF TGCGCCAGCAGCCTGCAGAGCTCTGGGGCCAACGTCCTGACTTTC
NA NA TRBJ2-5 TRBV13 CASTSGLQETQYF TGTGCCAGCACCAGTGGACTCCAAGAGACCCAGTACTTC
few TRBD2 TRBJ2-1 TRBV5-1 CASSPGGPVNEQFF TGCGCCAGCAGCCCGGGGGGGCCGGTCAATGAGCAGTTCTTC
few TRBD1 TRBJ1-1 TRBV27 CASSSDRGRLTEAFF TGTGCCAGCAGTTCGGACAGGGGGCGGTTAACTGAAGCTTTCTTT
few NA TRBJ2-7 TRBV12-3/TRBV12-4 CASSFALYEQYF TGTGCCAGCAGTTTCGCCCTCTACGAGCAGTACTTC
once TRBD1 TRBJ1-1 TRBV7-2 CASSLSQGAAEAFF TGTGCCAGCAGCTTATCACAGGGGGCAGCTGAAGCTTTCTTT
few TRBD1 TRBJ2-4 TRBV28 CASSATGIRGYIQYF TGTGCCAGCAGTGCAACCGGGATCAGGGGGTACATTCAGTACTTC
NA TRBD1 TRBJ2-7 TRBV20-1 CSARAPWAAGGEYEQYF TGCAGTGCTAGAGCGCCTTGGGCTGCAGGGGGCGAATACGAGCAGTACTTC
NA NA TRBJ1-2 TRBV5-1 CASSFGTRDHYGYAF TGCGCCAGCAGCTTTGGGACACGGGATCACTATGGCTACGCCTTC
many NA TRBJ1-5 TRBV7-2 CASSFGGTRGQPQHF TGTGCCAGCAGCTTTGGGGGTACGAGGGGTCAGCCCCAGCATTTT
few TRBD1 TRBJ2-1 TRBV7-9 CASSTRQGAHNEQFF TGTGCCAGCAGCACCCGACAGGGGGCCCACAATGAGCAGTTCTTC
NA NA TRBJ1-1 TRBV7-2 CASSLVTERFF TGTGCCAGCAGCTTGGTTACCGAACGTTTCTTT
NA NA TRBJ1-1 TRBV24-1 CATSDPGTAEAFF TGTGCCACCAGTGATCCCGGGACGGCAGAAGCTTTCTTT
NA TRBD1 TRBJ2-7 TRBV6-6 CASSNRGTYEQYF TGTGCCAGCAGTAACAGGGGAACCTACGAGCAGTACTTC
NA NA TRBJ1-2 TRBV4-2 CASSQDTGYSYTF TGTGCCAGCAGCCAAGATACAGGGTACAGCTACACCTTC
NA TRBD1 TRBJ1-2 TRBV7-2 CASSQNRGGSGYTF TGTGCCAGCAGTCAGAACAGGGGGGGCTCTGGCTACACCTTC
many NA TRBJ1-6 TRBV6-2/TRBV6-3 CASSYFPPGEDSPLHF TGTGCCAGCAGTTACTTCCCGCCAGGCGAAGATTCACCCCTCCACTTT
NA NA TRBJ2-1 TRBV12-3/TRBV12-4 CASSFKRQSDEQFF TGTGCCAGCAGTTTTAAGAGGCAGTCCGATGAGCAGTTCTTC
many TRBD2 TRBJ2-3 TRBV10-3 CATWAGGGNTQYF TGTGCCACCTGGGCGGGGGGTGGAAATACGCAGTATTTT
few NA TRBJ1-2 TRBV7-2 CASSFQDRGYGYTF TGTGCCAGCAGCTTTCAGGATCGAGGCTATGGCTACACCTTC
few NA TRBJ2-7 TRBV7-2 CASSLAEGEISYEQYF TGTGCCAGCAGCTTAGCGGAGGGGGAAATCTCCTACGAGCAGTACTTC
few NA TRBJ2-6 TRBV4-3 CASSQGPGTGANVLTF TGCGCCAGCAGCCAAGGTCCAGGGACTGGGGCCAACGTCCTGACTTTC
NA TRBD2 TRBJ2-1 TRBV6-5 CASTQGSGGQGNEQFF TGTGCCAGCACACAGGGTAGCGGGGGGCAGGGCAATGAGCAGTTCTTC